This T cell receptor (beta chain) derives from a study of T cell repertoires in cytomegalovirus infection. Study details: Matching HLA type and CMV infection were both indicated by public TCR beta signatures. Study-wide results and limits: HLA-C-restricted CMV-specific TCR beta clonotypes prevailed in the ex vivo response. Adding up the frequency of public TCR beta families identified people who carried CMV plus the relevant HLA.

Concerning this clonotype: Its target is unknown.

TCRdb reprocessed the reads with MiXCR, giving one entry per CDR3 protein. The repertoire has some 680,000 distinct CDR3 sequences, under 40% of them found once; the top ten carry 2.8%. V gave up 6 bases and J gave up 7 bases; unmatched junction bases: 6. This CDR3 contains 13 residues. The germline V gene encodes CDR1 ENHRY and CDR2 SYGVKD. The sequenced sample consisted of PBMCs. This sequence was found in a human donor in good health (CMV status not recorded). Some clones in this sample may be carry-over from other donors' samples. The chain uses TRBV10-3 and TRBJ2-1, with 7 bases identical to TRBD1. CDR3: CAIRRQGDNEQFF. For the CDR3, the DNA is TGTGCCATCAGGAGACAGGGAGATAATGAGCAGTTCTTC.